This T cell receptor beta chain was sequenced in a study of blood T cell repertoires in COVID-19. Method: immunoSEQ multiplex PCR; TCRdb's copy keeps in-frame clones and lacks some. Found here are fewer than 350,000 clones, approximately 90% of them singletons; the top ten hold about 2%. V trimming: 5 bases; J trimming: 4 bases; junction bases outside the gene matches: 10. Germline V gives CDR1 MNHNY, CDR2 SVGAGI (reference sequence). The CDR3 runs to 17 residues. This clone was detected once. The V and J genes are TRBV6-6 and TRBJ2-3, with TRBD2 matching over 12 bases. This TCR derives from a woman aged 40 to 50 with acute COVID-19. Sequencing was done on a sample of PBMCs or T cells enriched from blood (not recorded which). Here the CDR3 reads CASSPAKTSGSSDTQYF. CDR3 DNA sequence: TGTGCCAGCAGTCCCGCCAAGACTAGCGGGAGTTCAGATACGCAGTATTTT.